This entry lists 7 T cell receptor beta chains sequenced from one sample in a study of blood T cells in healthy people across ages. Then a second PCR, running about 7 to 11 cycles, was carried out with a sample-barcoded 5' primer and a J-beta primer mix. TCRdb re-called the 5' RACE reads with MiXCR, one entry per CDR3 protein. The sample has around 1,900,000 distinct CDR3 sequences, about two fifths seen once. The sequenced sample consisted of blood. The receptors originated from a human donor in good health.

Remarks on this clonotype: The junction departs from germline at one end; a sequencing error may be responsible. The chain uses TRBV27 and TRBJ1-2; the D gene is possibly TRBD1 (5 bases). Germline V CDR1 and CDR2: MNHEY, SMNVEV (reference sequence). This CDR3 has 13 amino acids. The CDR3 sequence is CASSFSAGIGFTF. The CDR3 nucleotides are TGTGCCAGCAGTTTTTCGGCAGGGATTGGCTTCACCTTC.

The genes are TRBV20-1 and TRBJ2-1; possibly TRBD2 for D (6 bases). The CDR3 runs to 14 residues. Germline V gene lookup returns CDR1 DFQATT and CDR2 SNEGSKA (reference sequence). The V gene lost 3 bases and the J gene lost 4 bases, with 13 bases spanning the gap. The CDR3 protein is CSASRRGRYNEQFF. CDR3 sequence (DNA): TGCAGTGCTAGCCGACGGGGGAGATACAATGAGCAGTTCTTC.

The chain joins TRBV7-9 to TRBJ2-1; 7 bases align to TRBD2. Trimming at V came to 6 bases and at J to 4 bases, leaving 12 bases not matched to a gene. The CDR3 contains 16 residues. Germline assignment: CDR1 SEHNR and CDR2 FQNEAQ (reference sequence). The CDR3: CASSRPSSGPYNEQFF. The CDR3 coding sequence is TGTGCCAGCAGTCGTCCTTCTAGCGGCCCGTACAATGAGCAGTTCTTC.

The chain uses TRBV20-1 and TRBJ1-2; D gene unclear. The CDR3 sequence is 10 residues long. V lost 6 bases and J lost 6, with 8 bases in between. Per germline, CDR1 DFQATT and CDR2 SNEGSKA (reference sequence). The CDR3 DNA sequence: TGCAGTGCCAGCTTCAATGGCTACACCTTC. Translation gives CSASFNGYTF.

This clonotype was counted once. This chain joins TRBV29-1 and TRBJ1-2; TRBD1 agrees at 10 bases. The CDR3 extends over 13 amino acids. V was clipped by 6 bases and J by 6 bases; unmatched bases: 7. CDR1 and CDR2 from the germline V gene are SQVTM and ANQGSEA. The DNA for the CDR3 is TGCAGCGTCCAAGACAGGGGGCGGGATGGCTACACCTTC. This gives the protein CSVQDRGRDGYTF. The whole variable domain, remainder taken from reference TRBV29-1 and TRBJ1-2, is SAVISQKPSRDICQRGTSLTIQCQVDSQVTMMFWYRQQPGQSLTLIATANQGSEATYESGFVIDKFPISRPNLTFSTLTVSNMSPEDSSIYLCSVQDRGRDGYTFGSGTRLTVV.

The chain recombines TRBV2 with TRBJ2-3, with TRBD2 matching 12 bases. CDR1 and CDR2 (germline): SNHLY, FYNNEI. Trimming took 2 bases from V and 3 from J; bases not matched to a gene: 6. CDR3 length: 17 amino acids. The CDR3, as DNA: TGTGCCAGCAGTGAAAGGACTAGCGGGGATAGGACAGATACGCAGTATTTT. It specifies CASSERTSGDRTDTQYF.

This chain uses TRBV15 with TRBJ2-1, with D unresolved. Trimming pared 0 bases from V and 3 bases from J, leaving 12 bases between. This CDR3 is built from 16 residues. Germline V gene sequence: CDR1 LNHNV, CDR2 YYDKDF (reference sequence). CDR3 nucleotide sequence: TGTGCCACCAGCAGAGAGCCCTCCCTCTTCTACAATGAGCAGTTCTTC. Translating gives CATSREPSLFYNEQFF.